The rows below give T cell receptor beta chains drawn from one sample of a study of T cells in Graves' hyperthyroidism and ophthalmopathy. MiXCR, run by TCRdb on the multiplex PCR reads, gives a single entry per CDR3 protein. Of approximately 560,000 distinct CDR3 sequences detected, 35% to 55% appear once; the ten largest clones hold just under 8.5%. Sequences were obtained from peripheral blood or thyroid tissue (not recorded which). The receptors were sampled from a woman younger than 30 with Graves' hyperthyroidism. Each CDR3 is given with its conserved first and last residue. A D gene is named only where the DNA matches it firmly. Not every row has a clone size; where given, it reads once, few, many or a size class.

DNA: TGTGCCAGCAGCCAAGGAGACAGGGTGTATGGCTACACCTTC; CDR3: CASSQGDRVYGYTF; D: TRBD1; J: TRBJ1-2; V: TRBV25-1; size: .
DNA: TGCGCCAGCAGCTTGGGGCACGGGACAGAGGACGAAAAACTGTTTTTT; CDR3: CASSLGHGTEDEKLFF; D: TRBD1; J: TRBJ1-4; V: TRBV5-1; size: many
DNA: TGTGCCAGCAGCTTAGAGCAGGGAGATGGCTACACCTTC; CDR3: CASSLEQGDGYTF; D: .; J: TRBJ1-2; V: TRBV11-2; size: many
DNA: TGTGCCAGCAGCCAAGGACAGGGGAGCGCTGAAGCTTTCTTT; CDR3: CASSQGQGSAEAFF; D: TRBD1; J: TRBJ1-1; V: TRBV7-2; size: .
DNA: TGTGCCAGCAGATTAGCGGGGAGGGAGCCCCAGCATTTT; CDR3: CASRLAGREPQHF; D: .; J: TRBJ1-5; V: TRBV7-8; size: .
DNA: TGCAGCGTTGAGGGCGCCGAAGGCACAGATACGCAGTATTTT; CDR3: CSVEGAEGTDTQYF; D: .; J: TRBJ2-3; V: TRBV29-1; size: once
DNA: TGTGCCCGAGCCTGGGCAGGGGGCCAGCCCCAGCATTTT; CDR3: CARAWAGGQPQHF; D: TRBD1; J: TRBJ1-5; V: TRBV2; size: .
DNA: TGTGCCATCAGTGAGACTAGCGGGAGAAACTACGAGCAGTACTTC; CDR3: CAISETSGRNYEQYF; D: TRBD2; J: TRBJ2-7; V: TRBV10-3; size: many
DNA: TGTGCCAGCAGCAGAGACAGGAGAGCCTACGAGCAGTACTTC; CDR3: CASSRDRRAYEQYF; D: .; J: TRBJ2-7; V: TRBV7-2; size: .
DNA: TGCGCCAGCAGCCCTCCACCGGACAGGGCTCATGGCTACACCTTC; CDR3: CASSPPPDRAHGYTF; D: TRBD1; J: TRBJ1-2; V: TRBV5-1; size: .
DNA: TGCAGCGCTAGGACAGGGGGGGATGAAAAACTGTTTTTT; CDR3: CSARTGGDEKLFF; D: TRBD1; J: TRBJ1-4; V: TRBV29-1; size: many
DNA: TGTGCCAGCATGGGAGCGGGAGAGACCTACGAGCAGTACTTC; CDR3: CASMGAGETYEQYF; D: TRBD2; J: TRBJ2-7; V: TRBV6-1; size: few
DNA: TGTGCCGCCGGCGGCGGACAGGGTTCTGGAAACACCATATATTTT; CDR3: CAAGGGQGSGNTIYF; D: TRBD1; J: TRBJ1-3; V: TRBV6-1; size: .
DNA: TGCAGCGTAGGGCTAGGCACTGAAGCTTTCTTT; CDR3: CSVGLGTEAFF; D: .; J: TRBJ1-1; V: TRBV29-1; size: many
DNA: TGTGCCAGCAGCAAACTAGCGGAGGGATTCTACGAGCAGTACTTC; CDR3: CASSKLAEGFYEQYF; D: TRBD2; J: TRBJ2-7; V: TRBV7-9; size: .
DNA: TGCGCCGGAAGTAGCGGGAGGCTAAACGAGCAGTACTTC; CDR3: CAGSSGRLNEQYF; D: TRBD2; J: TRBJ2-7; V: TRBV10-2; size: many
DNA: TGCGCCAGCAGCCAAGACAGGGGGCCATCTGTGGGCTACACCTTC; CDR3: CASSQDRGPSVGYTF; D: TRBD1; J: TRBJ1-2; V: TRBV2; size: .
DNA: TGCAGCGTTGAGGGGGTAGGGGAAGGTGAAGCTTTCTTT; CDR3: CSVEGVGEGEAFF; D: .; J: TRBJ1-1; V: TRBV29-1; size: .
DNA: TGTGCCAGCAGCGATGGGGGACAGCCGATGAACACTGAAGCTTTCTTT; CDR3: CASSDGGQPMNTEAFF; D: TRBD1; J: TRBJ1-1; V: TRBV9; size: few
DNA: TGTGCCAGCAGCTTAGGGGGACAGGGGGAAGATCAGCCCCAGCATTTT; CDR3: CASSLGGQGEDQPQHF; D: TRBD1; J: TRBJ1-5; V: TRBV7-9; size: .
DNA: TGTGCCATCAGTGAGACTGACTTAGTCGAGCAGTACTTC; CDR3: CAISETDLVEQYF; D: .; J: TRBJ2-7; V: TRBV10-3; size: .
DNA: TGTGCCACCAGTGATTTGAGTCCCGAGGGCCAGCATTTT; CDR3: CATSDLSPEGQHF; D: .; J: TRBJ1-5; V: TRBV24-1; size: many
DNA: TGTGCCAGTAGTCCCGACAGATATTGGAACACTGAAGCTTTCTTT; CDR3: CASSPDRYWNTEAFF; D: .; J: TRBJ1-1; V: TRBV19; size: .
DNA: TGCAGCGTGCCGAGGGGCGGGGTGTACACCTTC; CDR3: CSVPRGGVYTF; D: .; J: TRBJ1-2; V: TRBV29-1; size: .
DNA: TGTGCCAGCAGCGAACTAGCGGGTGGCTCCTACGAGCAGTACTTC; CDR3: CASSELAGGSYEQYF; D: TRBD2; J: TRBJ2-7; V: TRBV7-9; size: few
DNA: TGTGCCAGCAGCCAAGAACAGCGGGGGAAACAAGAGACCCAGTACTTC; CDR3: CASSQEQRGKQETQYF; D: TRBD2; J: TRBJ2-5; V: TRBV3-1; size: .
DNA: TGCAGTGCCTTGGGACAGACAAGGGACTATGGCTACACCTTC; CDR3: CSALGQTRDYGYTF; D: TRBD1; J: TRBJ1-2; V: TRBV20-1; size: few
DNA: TGCAGCGCCCGGGACAGCCTACAAGAGACCCAGTACTTC; CDR3: CSARDSLQETQYF; D: TRBD1; J: TRBJ2-5; V: TRBV29-1; size: .
DNA: TGCAGCGTAGCACAGGGCTACACCTTC; CDR3: CSVAQGYTF; D: .; J: TRBJ1-2; V: TRBV29-1; size: .
DNA: TGCAGCGTTTACCCCTCAGGACAGGGGTACAATGAGCAGTTCTTC; CDR3: CSVYPSGQGYNEQFF; D: TRBD1; J: TRBJ2-1; V: TRBV29-1; size: .
DNA: TGTGCCAGCAGCCAAGATGGAGCGGACCAAGAGACCCAGTACTTC; CDR3: CASSQDGADQETQYF; D: .; J: TRBJ2-5; V: TRBV4-2; size: few
DNA: TGTGCCACCAGCAAGTGGCTTTCACCTAGTGGCTACACCTTC; CDR3: CATSKWLSPSGYTF; D: .; J: TRBJ1-2; V: TRBV15; size: many
DNA: TGTGCCAGCAGCCAAGAGGGTGTCTACGAGCAGTACTTC; CDR3: CASSQEGVYEQYF; D: .; J: TRBJ2-7; V: TRBV11-2; size: few
DNA: TGTGCCAGCAGTTACTCCGACAGGTGGAATGAAAAACTGTTTTTT; CDR3: CASSYSDRWNEKLFF; D: .; J: TRBJ1-4; V: TRBV12-3/TRBV12-4; size: few
DNA: TGTGCCAGCAGCTGGGGGACAGGGCAACACGAGCAGTACTTC; CDR3: CASSWGTGQHEQYF; D: TRBD1; J: TRBJ2-7; V: TRBV6-6; size: .
DNA: TGTGCCATCAGTGAAGGCACAGGAAACACCATATATTTT; CDR3: CAISEGTGNTIYF; D: .; J: TRBJ1-3; V: TRBV10-3; size: few
DNA: TGCAGTGCTAGAGACACGACAGGGTATGGCTACACCTTC; CDR3: CSARDTTGYGYTF; D: TRBD1; J: TRBJ1-2; V: TRBV20-1; size: few
DNA: TGCAGTGCTAGCTTTGTTGCGGGAAGCCCCCTCGAGCAGTACTTC; CDR3: CSASFVAGSPLEQYF; D: .; J: TRBJ2-7; V: TRBV20-1; size: .
DNA: TGCAGTGCTAGGGCGCCTCGAGGGAATCAGCCCCAGCATTTT; CDR3: CSARAPRGNQPQHF; D: .; J: TRBJ1-5; V: TRBV20-1; size: .
DNA: TGTGCCCCCCCGGGTGGGAGCACCGGGGAGCTGTTTTTT; CDR3: CAPPGGSTGELFF; D: .; J: TRBJ2-2; V: TRBV15; size: .
DNA: TGCGCCAGCAGCAACCCCCTGGCTGAGACCCAGTACTTC; CDR3: CASSNPLAETQYF; D: .; J: TRBJ2-5; V: TRBV5-1; size: few
DNA: TGTGCCAGCAGCTTATCGGGACAGGGGTACCAGCCCCAGCATTTT; CDR3: CASSLSGQGYQPQHF; D: TRBD1; J: TRBJ1-5; V: TRBV7-2; size: few
DNA: TGTGCCATCAGTGATACTGGGACGACGAACACTGAAGCTTTCTTT; CDR3: CAISDTGTTNTEAFF; D: .; J: TRBJ1-1; V: TRBV10-3; size: .
DNA: TGTGCCATCAGTGACAGCCTGAACACTGAAGCTTTCTTT; CDR3: CAISDSLNTEAFF; D: .; J: TRBJ1-1; V: TRBV10-3; size: many